This T cell receptor (beta chain) was found in a study of graft-versus-host responses after intestinal transplantation. Overall study: All of the recipients had induction that used anti-thymocyte globulin, then tacrolimus and steroids for about 3 years.

The V and J ends lost 2 bases and 2 bases respectively, with 13 bases between them. Germline V lookup: CDR1 MNHEY, CDR2 SMNVEV (reference sequence). CDR3 length equals 15 residues. With respect to this clone: Antigen specificity is unknown.

The method was immunoSEQ multiplex PCR; TCRdb's version includes in-frame clones alone and lacks a portion of them. The sample holds about 14,000 clones, approximately 96% seen once. Study-level findings and limits: GvH clonotypes were identified within recipient marrow, with a subset emerging first in ileum or blood. Early after transplant, HvG declines were associated with peak levels of circulating GvH clones. Graft-donor T cell macrochimerism coincided with high graft-versus-host to host-versus-graft clonal ratios in allografts.

The sequences come from PBMCs, collected 9 days after transplant. This chain joins TRBV27 and TRBJ2-7; D uncertain. The receptor was isolated from a human patient who received an intestinal transplant, so some T cells may come from the graft donor. The chain's CDR3 is CASSLIAPSAYEQYF. The CDR3 DNA is TGTGCCAGCAGTTTAATAGCACCCAGCGCCTACGAGCAGTACTTC.